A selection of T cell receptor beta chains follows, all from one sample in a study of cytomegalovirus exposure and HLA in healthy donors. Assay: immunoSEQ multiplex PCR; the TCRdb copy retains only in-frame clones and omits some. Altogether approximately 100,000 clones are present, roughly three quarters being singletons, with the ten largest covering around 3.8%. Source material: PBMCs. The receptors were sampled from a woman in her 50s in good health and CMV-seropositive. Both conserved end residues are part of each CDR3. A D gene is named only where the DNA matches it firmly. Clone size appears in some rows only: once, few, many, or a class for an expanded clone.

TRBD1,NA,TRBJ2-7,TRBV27,TGTGCCAGCTGCGGACAGGGAGACTACGAGCAGTACTTC,CASCGQGDYEQYF
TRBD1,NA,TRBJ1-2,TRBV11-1,TGTGCCAGCAGCTTGGGACAGGGGATTGGAGGCTACACCTTC,CASSLGQGIGGYTF
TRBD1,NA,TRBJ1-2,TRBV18,TGTGCCAGCTCAACCGGGACAGGAGCTAACTATGGCTACACCTTC,CASSTGTGANYGYTF
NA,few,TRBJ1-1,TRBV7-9,TGTGCCAGCAGCAAACAGGGAGTGAACACTGAAGCTTTCTTT,CASSKQGVNTEAFF
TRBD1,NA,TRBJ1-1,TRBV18,TGTGCCAGCTCACCAATACAGGGGGCGGCTGAAGCTTTCTTT,CASSPIQGAAEAFF
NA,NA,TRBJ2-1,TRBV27,TGTGCCAGCAGTCGGGAAACAACCTACAATGAGCAGTTCTTC,CASSRETTYNEQFF
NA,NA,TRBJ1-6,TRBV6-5,TGTGCCAGCAGTCACCGACAGTATAATTCACCCCTCCACTTT,CASSHRQYNSPLHF
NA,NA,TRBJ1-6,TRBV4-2,TGTGCCAGCAGTCGGTCGAATTCACCCCTCCACTTT,CASSRSNSPLHF
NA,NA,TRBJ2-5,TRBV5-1,TGCGCCAGCAGTAGGGGGAACGGGCCACAAGAGACCCAGTACTTC,CASSRGNGPQETQYF
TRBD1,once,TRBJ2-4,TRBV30,TGTGCCTGGAGCCAAGGACAGGGGCTATCCAAAAACATTCAGTACTTC,CAWSQGQGLSKNIQYF
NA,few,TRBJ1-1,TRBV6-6,TGTGCCAGCCACAGCTACTTGAACACTGAAGCTTTCTTT,CASHSYLNTEAFF
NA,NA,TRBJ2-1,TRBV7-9,TGTTCCAGCAGCAAACCGGCGACTAATGAGCAGTTCTTC,CSSSKPATNEQFF
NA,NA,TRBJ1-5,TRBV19,TGTGCCAGTAGTAAAGGGGTCGATCAACCCCAGCATTTT,CASSKGVDQPQHF
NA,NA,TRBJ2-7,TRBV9,TGTGCCAGCAGCGTAGCGTTGTACGAGCAGTACTTC,CASSVALYEQYF
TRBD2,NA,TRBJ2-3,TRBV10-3,TGTGCCATCTTAGCGGGGAGCACAGATACGCAGTATTTT,CAILAGSTDTQYF
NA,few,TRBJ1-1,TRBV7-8,TGTGCCAGCAGCTTCGGGAAGGTCACTGAAGCTTTCTTT,CASSFGKVTEAFF
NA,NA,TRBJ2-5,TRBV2,TGTGCCAGCAGGATCCGCAGGGGTCAAGAGACCCAGTACTTC,CASRIRRGQETQYF
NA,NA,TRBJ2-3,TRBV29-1,TGCAGCGTTCTCTATGGGCCTGCTGATACGCAGTATTTT,CSVLYGPADTQYF
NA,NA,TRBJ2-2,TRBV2,TGTGCCAGCAGTGAGTTCAGGAACACCGGGGAGCTGTTTTTT,CASSEFRNTGELFF
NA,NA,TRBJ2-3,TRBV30,TGTGCCTGGAGTGTAGGACAGCCGGGGCAGTATTTT,CAWSVGQPGQYF
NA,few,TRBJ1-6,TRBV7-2,TGTGCCAGCAGCTTAGAAGGGAGGGGGACACCCCTCCACTTT,CASSLEGRGTPLHF
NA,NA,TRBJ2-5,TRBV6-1,TGTGCCTGTCACCGGGGGGCCCAAGAGACCCAGTACTTC,CACHRGAQETQYF
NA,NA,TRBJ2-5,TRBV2,TGTGCCAGCAGTGATAGGCTAGCGCAAGAGACCCAGTACTTC,CASSDRLAQETQYF
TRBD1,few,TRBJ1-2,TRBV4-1,TGCGCCAGCAGCCAAGGTTTCGGGGGACAGGGAGCTTTTCACACCTTC,CASSQGFGGQGAFHTF
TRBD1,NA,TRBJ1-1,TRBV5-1,TGCGCCAGCAGCTTAGGACAGGGGAATGTCAAGAACACTGAAGCTTTCTTT,CASSLGQGNVKNTEAFF
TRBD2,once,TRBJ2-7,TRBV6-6,TGTGCCAGCAGCCCCGGGGGGGGTATATACGAGCAGTACTTC,CASSPGGGIYEQYF
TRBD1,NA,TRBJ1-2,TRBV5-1,TGCGCCAGCAGCTTTGGGGACAGAAATGGCTACACCTTC,CASSFGDRNGYTF
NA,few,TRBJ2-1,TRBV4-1,TGCGCCAGCAGCCCGAATACAGTGCAAAACGACAATGAGCAGTTCTTC,CASSPNTVQNDNEQFF
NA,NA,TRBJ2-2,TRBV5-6,TGTGCCAGCAGCTTGGTTGCCGGGGACACGAACACCGGGGAGCTGTTTTTT,CASSLVAGDTNTGELFF
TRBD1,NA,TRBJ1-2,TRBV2,TGTGCCAGCAGTGAAGAGGGGGCCAACGGCTACACCTTC,CASSEEGANGYTF
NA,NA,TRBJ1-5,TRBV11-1,TGTGCCAGCAGCAGAACTCGGGATCAGCCCCAGCATTTT,CASSRTRDQPQHF
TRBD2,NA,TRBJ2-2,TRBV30,TGTGCCTGGAGTGTAGGGGAGGGCGGGGAGCTGTTTTTT,CAWSVGEGGELFF
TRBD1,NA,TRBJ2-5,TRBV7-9,TGTGCCAGCAGCCAAAGGGACAGGGAAGTCCTAGAGACCCAGTACTTC,CASSQRDREVLETQYF
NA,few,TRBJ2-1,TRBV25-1,TGTGCCAGCAGTGAAGAGGGCGGGTGGGGCTACAATGAGCAGTTCTTC,CASSEEGGWGYNEQFF
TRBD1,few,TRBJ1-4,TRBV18,TGTGCCAGCTCACCACGACAGGGCGGAGAAAAACTGTTTTTT,CASSPRQGGEKLFF
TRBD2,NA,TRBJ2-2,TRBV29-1,TGCAGCGTTGAAGCTCCTTTTAGCGGGAGTAGTGGGATCGGGGAGCTGTTTTTT,CSVEAPFSGSSGIGELFF
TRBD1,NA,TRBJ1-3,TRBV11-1,TGTGCCAGCAGCCCGGACAGGGGAGGGACCACCATATATTTT,CASSPDRGGTTIYF
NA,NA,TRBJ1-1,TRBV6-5,TGTGCCAGCGGGAAGGGAGGAGCCACTGAAGCTTTCTTT,CASGKGGATEAFF
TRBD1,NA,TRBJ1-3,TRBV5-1,TGCGCCAGCGCCCCTCGACAGGGTTTCTCTGGAAACACCATATATTTT,CASAPRQGFSGNTIYF
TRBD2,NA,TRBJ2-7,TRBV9,TGTGCCAGCAGCGCCATGACTAGCGGGAGTTCCGAGCAGTACTTC,CASSAMTSGSSEQYF
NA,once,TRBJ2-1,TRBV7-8,TGTGCCAGCAACCAGGTAGAAGTTAACAATGAGCAGTTCTTC,CASNQVEVNNEQFF
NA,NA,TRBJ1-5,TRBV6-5,TGTGCCAGCAGTTACTCATACAATCAGCCCCAGCATTTT,CASSYSYNQPQHF
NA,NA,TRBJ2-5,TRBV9,TGTGCCAGCAGCGTAACTGGAGAGACCCAGTACTTC,CASSVTGETQYF
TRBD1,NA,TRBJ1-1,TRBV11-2,TGTGCCAGCACTACCCAGGGGGCGAGTCGCTTGAACACTGAAGCTTTCTTT,CASTTQGASRLNTEAFF
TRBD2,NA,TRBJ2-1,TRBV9,TGTGCCAGCAGCCCCCTGAAGCGGGGGTACAATGAGCAGTTCTTC,CASSPLKRGYNEQFF
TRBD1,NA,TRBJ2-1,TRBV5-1,TGCGCCAGCAGCCCGAGGGCGGGACAGGGTAACAATGAGCAGTTCTTC,CASSPRAGQGNNEQFF
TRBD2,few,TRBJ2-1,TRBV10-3,TGTGCCATCAGTGGGACTAGCGGGGATCAGTTCTTC,CAISGTSGDQFF
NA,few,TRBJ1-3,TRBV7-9,TGTGCCAGCAGCTCCCCGGAGGTTGGAAACACCATATATTTT,CASSSPEVGNTIYF
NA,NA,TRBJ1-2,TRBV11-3,TGTGCCAGCAGCTTAGGAATGGTCCGGAACTATGGCTACACCTTC,CASSLGMVRNYGYTF
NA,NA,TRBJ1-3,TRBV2,TGTGCCAGCAGTGAAGAGGGGATAGCTGGAAACACCATATATTTT,CASSEEGIAGNTIYF
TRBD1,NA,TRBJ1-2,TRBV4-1,TGCGCCAGCAGCCAAGATCCTAGACAGGGCCTTGGCTACACCTTC,CASSQDPRQGLGYTF
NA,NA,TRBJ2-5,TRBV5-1,TGCGCCAGCAGCCGTACAGGGCGGGAGACCCAGTACTTC,CASSRTGRETQYF
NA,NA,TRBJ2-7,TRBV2,TGTGCCAGCAGTGAACTTAAAGGGGCCTACGAGCAGTACTTC,CASSELKGAYEQYF